One sample yielded the 18 T cell receptor beta chains listed below, sequenced in a study of T cell repertoires in cytomegalovirus infection. From the reads, TCRdb called clonotypes with MiXCR, one entry per CDR3 protein. The sample lists around 440,000 distinct CDR3 sequences, 11% occurring once. Sequenced: PBMCs. These receptors were obtained from a human donor in good health (CMV status not recorded). Some clones in this sample may be carry-over from other donors' samples.

This clonotype was seen at least ten times. This chain connects TRBV25-1 to TRBJ1-6; TRBD1 agrees at 9 bases. CDR1 MGHDK and CDR2 SYGVNS come from the germline V gene. The V and J ends lost 1 base and 9 bases, in that order; junction bases with no gene match: 1. This CDR3 has 14 amino acids. The CDR3 nucleotides read TGTGCCAGCAGTGAATTGACAGGGGGTTCACCCCTCCACTTT. Residues: CASSELTGGSPLHF.

This clonotype showed up just a few times. The V call is TRBV9, the J call TRBJ1-5; possibly TRBD1 for D (6 bases). The CDR3 covers 15 residues. Germline CDR1 SGDLS, CDR2 YYNGEE. Deletions cut 6 bases from V and 7 bases from J, with 20 bases between. As DNA, the CDR3 is TGTGCCAGCAACCCAACGGGGGGCGCAGGGCAGCCCCAGCATTTT. This sequence encodes CASNPTGGAGQPQHF.

This clonotype has a count of ten or more. This rearrangement joins TRBV7-6 to TRBJ2-1, with 7 bases identical to TRBD2. This CDR3 contains 15 residues. Per germline, CDR1 SGHVS and CDR2 FNYEAQ. After removal of 0 bases from V and 9 bases from J, the junction contained 8 bases not matched to a gene. CDR3 coding DNA: TGTGCCAGCAGCTTAGCTGGGCTAGCGGAAGGTGAGCAGTTCTTC. Translation gives CASSLAGLAEGEQFF.

This clonotype was seen at least ten times. This sequence joins TRBV6-5 and TRBJ1-5; 8 bases are a match to TRBD1. The CDR3 is 16 residues long. The junction had 9 bases not matched to a gene; V was cut back by 2 bases and J by 6 bases. Germline V CDR1 and CDR2: MNHEY, SVGAGI. CDR3 sequence reads: CASSYPGQGWIQPQHF. In DNA form, the CDR3 reads TGTGCCAGCAGTTACCCAGGACAGGGATGGATTCAGCCCCAGCATTTT.

The chain joins TRBV6-1 to TRBJ2-6; D gene unclear. Germline loops: CDR1 MNHNS, CDR2 SASEGT. V was trimmed by 7 bases and J by 1 base, leaving 5 bases between them. This CDR3 has 13 amino acids. The CDR3 bases are TGTGCCAGCATGAATTCTGGGGCCAACGTCCTGACTTTC. It specifies CASMNSGANVLTF.

This clonotype was counted ten times or more. The chain is built from TRBV20-1 and TRBJ1-5; D uncertain. V was shortened by 4 bases and J by 2 bases, with 6 bases between the two germline ends. This CDR3 is 12 amino acids long. Germline V gives CDR1 DFQATT, CDR2 SNEGSKA (reference sequence). The CDR3 reads CSAMMGNQPQHF. DNA of the CDR3: TGCAGTGCTATGATGGGCAATCAGCCCCAGCATTTT.

This clonotype was found many times. The chain couples TRBV12-3 or TRBV12-4 to TRBJ1-5; D not certain. V was shortened by 4 bases and J by 6 bases, with 19 bases between the two germline ends. The CDR3 is 16 amino acids. In nucleotides, the CDR3 is TGTGCCAGCAGTTCCTTGGGCAGGATCTCAAGTCAGCCCCAGCATTTT. This encodes CASSSLGRISSQPQHF.

The V call is TRBV20-1, the J call TRBJ1-4; D is uncertain. Trimming shortened V by 4 bases and J by 5 bases, and 8 bases separated the two germline ends. There are 12 residues in the CDR3. CDR1 DFQATT and CDR2 SNEGSKA come from the germline V gene (reference sequence). The CDR3 loop reads CSATGPNEKLFF. CDR3 bases: TGCAGTGCTACGGGCCCAAATGAAAAACTGTTTTTT.

CDR3 in amino acids: CATTGGLSYEQYF. The DNA for the CDR3 is TGTGCCACGACAGGGGGGCTCTCCTACGAGCAGTACTTC. The chain couples TRBV10-3 to TRBJ2-7; TRBD1 matches 9 bases. J gave up 0 bases and V 10 bases, and 4 bases lay outside the gene matches. Per germline, CDR1 ENHRY and CDR2 SYGVKD. This CDR3 has 13 amino acids.

Only a few counts were recorded for this clonotype. CDR3 loop: CASSQELVGYTF. The CDR3 region has the DNA TGTGCCAGCAGCCAAGAATTGGTCGGCTACACCTTC. This sequence joins TRBV3-1 and TRBJ1-2, with D unresolved. CDR1 and CDR2 from the germline V gene are LGHDT and YNNKEL (reference sequence). The V end lost 0 bases, the J end lost 8 bases, and 7 bases lay between the germline ends. The CDR3 loop spans 12 amino acids.

This clonotype was picked up many times. J is TRBJ2-1 and V is TRBV20-1; perhaps TRBD2 as D (5 bases). The CDR3 contains 15 residues. With 6 bases removed from V and 2 bases from J, the gap between germline ends came to 17 bases. The germline V gene has CDR1 DFQATT and CDR2 SNEGSKA (reference sequence). CDR3 residues: CSAEWEPETYNEQFF. CDR3 nucleotide sequence: TGCAGTGCGGAATGGGAGCCCGAAACCTACAATGAGCAGTTCTTC.

J is TRBJ2-2 and V is TRBV12-3 or TRBV12-4, with D maybe TRBD1 (5 bases). The ends were cut back, 2 bases at V and 1 base at J, with 8 bases in the middle. The CDR3 runs to 15 residues. CDR3 bases: TGTGCCAGCAGTTTACCGCAGGGGAACACCGGGGAGCTGTTTTTT. This encodes CASSLPQGNTGELFF.

The table lists this clonotype with a few counts. The J gene is TRBJ2-7, the V gene TRBV5-6; possible D gene TRBD2, 5 bases. V lost 0 bases to trimming and J lost 5 bases, with 9 bases between them. CDR3 length: 13 amino acids. Germline loops: CDR1 SGHDT, CDR2 YYEEEE. CDR3 protein: CASSLAGSHEQYF. DNA for the CDR3: TGTGCCAGCAGCTTGGCGGGATCTCACGAGCAGTACTTC.

In this sample, this clonotype turned up many times. The rearrangement links TRBV12-3 or TRBV12-4 to TRBJ2-6, with 9 bases aligning to TRBD2. This CDR3 region has 17 residues. The trim removed 3 bases at V and 0 bases at J, leaving 3 bases unmatched. The CDR3 bases are TGTGCCAGCAGTTTGCTAGCGGGGCCCTCTGGGGCCAACGTCCTGACTTTC. Translated, it gives CASSLLAGPSGANVLTF.

The V gene is TRBV20-1, the J gene TRBJ1-1; tentative D call: TRBD1 (5 bases). The V gene lost 5 bases and the J gene lost 4 bases, with 8 bases spanning the gap. CDR3 length equals 11 residues. Germline CDR1 reads DFQATT; CDR2 reads SNEGSKA (reference sequence). For the CDR3, the DNA is TGCAGTGCTCTCAGGGTCACTGAAGCTTTCTTT. This sequence encodes CSALRVTEAFF.

This clonotype came up a few times. V gene TRBV5-5 combines with J gene TRBJ2-4; D gene unclear. V was pared by 2 bases and J by 10 bases, with 22 bases between. The CDR3 extends over 16 amino acids. Germline loops: CDR1 SGHKS, CDR2 YYEKEE (reference sequence). The CDR3 sequence: CASSLATNYRSVIQYF. The CDR3 DNA follows: TGTGCCAGCAGCTTAGCTACTAATTACCGGAGTGTTATTCAGTACTTC.

This clonotype came up many times. The V call is TRBV7-3, the J call TRBJ2-2; the D gene could be TRBD1 or TRBD2 (5 bases each). V lost 6 bases to trimming and J lost 7 bases, with 24 bases between them. Germline CDR1 is SGHTA and CDR2 is FQGTGA. This CDR3 is built from 17 residues. CDR3 residues: CASSPGALPSRDGELFF. The CDR3 DNA reads as TGTGCCAGCAGTCCCGGGGCGCTACCCTCGAGGGACGGGGAGCTGTTTTTT.

The J gene is TRBJ2-1, the V gene TRBV20-1; the D gene is possibly TRBD2 (6 bases). The CDR3 is 15 amino acids. Germline-derived CDR1 and CDR2 are DFQATT and SNEGSKA (reference sequence). Trimming left V 3 bases short and J 0 bases short, with 12 bases between. The CDR3 is CSASHRGTSYNEQFF. CDR3 sequence (DNA): TGCAGTGCTAGTCATCGGGGGACCTCCTACAATGAGCAGTTCTTC.